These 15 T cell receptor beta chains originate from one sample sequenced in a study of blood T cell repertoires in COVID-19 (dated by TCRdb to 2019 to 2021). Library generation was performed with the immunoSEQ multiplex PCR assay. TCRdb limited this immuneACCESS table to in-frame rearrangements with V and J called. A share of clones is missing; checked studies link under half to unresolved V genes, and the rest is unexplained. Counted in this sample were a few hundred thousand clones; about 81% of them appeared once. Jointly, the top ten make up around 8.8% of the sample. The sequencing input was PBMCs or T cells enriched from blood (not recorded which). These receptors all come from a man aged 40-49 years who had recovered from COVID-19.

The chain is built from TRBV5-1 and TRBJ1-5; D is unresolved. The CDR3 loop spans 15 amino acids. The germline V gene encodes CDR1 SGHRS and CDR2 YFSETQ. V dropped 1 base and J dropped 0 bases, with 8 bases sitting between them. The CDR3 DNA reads TGCGCCAGCAGCTTGAGCACTGATAGCAATCAGCCCCAGCATTTT. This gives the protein CASSLSTDSNQPQHF.

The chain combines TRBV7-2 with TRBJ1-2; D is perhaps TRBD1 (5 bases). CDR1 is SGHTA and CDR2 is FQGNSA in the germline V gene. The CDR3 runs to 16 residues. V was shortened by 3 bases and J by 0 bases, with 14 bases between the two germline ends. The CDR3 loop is CASSLDSGTSNYGYTF. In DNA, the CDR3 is TGTGCCAGCAGCTTGGACTCTGGGACTTCTAACTATGGCTACACCTTC.

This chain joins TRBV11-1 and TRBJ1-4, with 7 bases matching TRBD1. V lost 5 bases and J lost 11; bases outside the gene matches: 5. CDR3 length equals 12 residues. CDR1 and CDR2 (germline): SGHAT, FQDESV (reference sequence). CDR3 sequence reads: CASSGTEGKLFF. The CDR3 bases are TGTGCCAGCAGCGGGACAGAGGGGAAACTGTTTTTT. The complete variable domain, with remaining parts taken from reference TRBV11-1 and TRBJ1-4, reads EAEVAQSPRYKITEKSQAVAFWCDPISGHATLYWYRQILGQGPELLVQFQDESVVDDSQLPKDRFSAERLKGVDSTLKIQPAELGDSAMYLCASSGTEGKLFFGSGTQLSVL.

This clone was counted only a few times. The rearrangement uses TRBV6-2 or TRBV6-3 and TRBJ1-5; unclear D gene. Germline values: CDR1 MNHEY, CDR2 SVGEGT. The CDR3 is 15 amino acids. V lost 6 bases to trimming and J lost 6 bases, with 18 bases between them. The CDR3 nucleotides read TGTGCCAGCAGCCCTTCGGTGGCGGTCAGTCAGCCCCAGCATTTT. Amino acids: CASSPSVAVSQPQHF.

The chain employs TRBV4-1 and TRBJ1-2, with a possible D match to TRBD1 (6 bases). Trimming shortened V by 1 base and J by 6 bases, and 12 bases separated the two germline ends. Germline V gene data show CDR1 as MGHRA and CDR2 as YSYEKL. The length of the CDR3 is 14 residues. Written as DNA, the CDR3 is TGCGCCAGCAGCCAAGTCGTCAGGGGAAATGGCTACACCTTC. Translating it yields CASSQVVRGNGYTF.

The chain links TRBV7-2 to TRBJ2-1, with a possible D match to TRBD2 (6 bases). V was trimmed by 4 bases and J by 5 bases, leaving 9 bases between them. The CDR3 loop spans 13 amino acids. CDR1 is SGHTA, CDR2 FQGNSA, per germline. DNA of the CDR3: TGTGCCAGCAGCTGGGGGGTAAACAATGAGCAGTTCTTC. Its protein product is CASSWGVNNEQFF.

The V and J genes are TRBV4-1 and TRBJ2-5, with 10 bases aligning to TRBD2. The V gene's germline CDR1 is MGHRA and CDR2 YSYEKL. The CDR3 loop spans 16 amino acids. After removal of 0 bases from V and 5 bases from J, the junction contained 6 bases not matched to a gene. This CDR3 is CASSQESGGAVETQYF. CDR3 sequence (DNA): TGCGCCAGCAGCCAAGAGAGCGGGGGGGCCGTCGAGACCCAGTACTTC.

CDR3 DNA sequence: TGTGCCAGAGCCGACCCAATCGGGACAGACTATAATTCACCCCTCCACTTT. Protein sequence: CARADPIGTDYNSPLHF. This sequence joins TRBV5-3 and TRBJ1-6; TRBD1 matches 7 bases. TRBV5-3 is annotated as an ORF whose role is uncertain. V lost 7 bases and J lost 3; bases outside the gene matches: 13. The CDR3 is made up of 17 amino acids.

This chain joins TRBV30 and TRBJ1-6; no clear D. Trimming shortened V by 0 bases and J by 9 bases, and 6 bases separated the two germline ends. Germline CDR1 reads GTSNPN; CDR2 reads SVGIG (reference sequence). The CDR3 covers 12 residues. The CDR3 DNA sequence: TGTGCCTGGAGTGTACGGGGTTCACCCCTCCACTTT. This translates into CAWSVRGSPLHF.

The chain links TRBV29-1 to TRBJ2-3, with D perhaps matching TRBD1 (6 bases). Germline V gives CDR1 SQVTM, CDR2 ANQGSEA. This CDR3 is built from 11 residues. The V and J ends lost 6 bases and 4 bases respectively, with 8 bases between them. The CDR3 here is CSVSGADTQYF. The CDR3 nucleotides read TGCAGCGTGTCAGGGGCAGATACGCAGTATTTT.

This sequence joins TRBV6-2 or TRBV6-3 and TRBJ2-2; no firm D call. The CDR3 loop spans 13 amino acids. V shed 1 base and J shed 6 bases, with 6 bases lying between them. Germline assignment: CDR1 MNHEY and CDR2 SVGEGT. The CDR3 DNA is TGTGCCAGCAGTTACTTCGCGGCCGGGGAGCTGTTTTTT. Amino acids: CASSYFAAGELFF.

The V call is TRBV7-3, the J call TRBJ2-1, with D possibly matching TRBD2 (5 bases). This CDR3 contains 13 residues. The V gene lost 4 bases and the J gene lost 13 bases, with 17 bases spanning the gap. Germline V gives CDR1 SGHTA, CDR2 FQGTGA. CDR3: CASSSAGGHEQFF. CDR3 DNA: TGTGCCAGCAGCTCCGCCGGAGGCCACGAACAGTTCTTC.

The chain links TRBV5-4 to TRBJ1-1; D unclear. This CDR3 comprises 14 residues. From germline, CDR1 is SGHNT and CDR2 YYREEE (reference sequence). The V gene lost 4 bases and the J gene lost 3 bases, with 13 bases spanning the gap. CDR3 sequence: CASSDWNEDTEAFF. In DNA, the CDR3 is TGTGCCAGCAGCGACTGGAATGAGGACACTGAAGCTTTCTTT.

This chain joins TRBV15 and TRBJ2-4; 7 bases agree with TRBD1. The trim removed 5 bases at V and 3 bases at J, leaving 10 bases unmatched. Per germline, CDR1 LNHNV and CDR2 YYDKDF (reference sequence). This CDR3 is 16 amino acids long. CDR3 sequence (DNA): TGTGCCACCAGCGAAGACAGGGATTCGGACAAAAACATTCAGTACTTC. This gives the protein CATSEDRDSDKNIQYF.

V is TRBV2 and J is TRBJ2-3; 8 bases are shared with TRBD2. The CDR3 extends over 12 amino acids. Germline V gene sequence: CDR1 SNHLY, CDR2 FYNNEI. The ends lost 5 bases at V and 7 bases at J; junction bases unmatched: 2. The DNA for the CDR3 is TGTGCCAGCAGTACTAGCGGATATACGCAGTATTTT. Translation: CASSTSGYTQYF.